This TCR beta chain is from a study of blood T cell repertoires in COVID-19. Study context: From T cells, B-cell-depleted T cells, or PBMCs came the material, which was cDNA or gDNA.

The CDR3 loop spans 16 amino acids. The trim removed 0 bases at V and 2 bases at J, leaving 5 bases unmatched. CDR1 is LGHDT, CDR2 YNNKEL, per germline (reference sequence). Some clones are missing from TCRdb's copy, which holds only in-frame ones; the method was immunoSEQ multiplex PCR. Among about 64,000 clones listed, roughly 93% were seen once. This rearrangement joins TRBV3-1 (or the pseudogene TRBV3-2) to TRBJ2-7; 9 nucleotides align to TRBD2. This receptor was obtained from a human donor in a cohort sampled during active COVID-19. Sequencing was carried out using peripheral blood. For the CDR3, the DNA is TGTGCCAGCAGCCAAGATTTTGCTAGCGGGACCTACGAGCAGTACTTC. This codes for CASSQDFASGTYEQYF.